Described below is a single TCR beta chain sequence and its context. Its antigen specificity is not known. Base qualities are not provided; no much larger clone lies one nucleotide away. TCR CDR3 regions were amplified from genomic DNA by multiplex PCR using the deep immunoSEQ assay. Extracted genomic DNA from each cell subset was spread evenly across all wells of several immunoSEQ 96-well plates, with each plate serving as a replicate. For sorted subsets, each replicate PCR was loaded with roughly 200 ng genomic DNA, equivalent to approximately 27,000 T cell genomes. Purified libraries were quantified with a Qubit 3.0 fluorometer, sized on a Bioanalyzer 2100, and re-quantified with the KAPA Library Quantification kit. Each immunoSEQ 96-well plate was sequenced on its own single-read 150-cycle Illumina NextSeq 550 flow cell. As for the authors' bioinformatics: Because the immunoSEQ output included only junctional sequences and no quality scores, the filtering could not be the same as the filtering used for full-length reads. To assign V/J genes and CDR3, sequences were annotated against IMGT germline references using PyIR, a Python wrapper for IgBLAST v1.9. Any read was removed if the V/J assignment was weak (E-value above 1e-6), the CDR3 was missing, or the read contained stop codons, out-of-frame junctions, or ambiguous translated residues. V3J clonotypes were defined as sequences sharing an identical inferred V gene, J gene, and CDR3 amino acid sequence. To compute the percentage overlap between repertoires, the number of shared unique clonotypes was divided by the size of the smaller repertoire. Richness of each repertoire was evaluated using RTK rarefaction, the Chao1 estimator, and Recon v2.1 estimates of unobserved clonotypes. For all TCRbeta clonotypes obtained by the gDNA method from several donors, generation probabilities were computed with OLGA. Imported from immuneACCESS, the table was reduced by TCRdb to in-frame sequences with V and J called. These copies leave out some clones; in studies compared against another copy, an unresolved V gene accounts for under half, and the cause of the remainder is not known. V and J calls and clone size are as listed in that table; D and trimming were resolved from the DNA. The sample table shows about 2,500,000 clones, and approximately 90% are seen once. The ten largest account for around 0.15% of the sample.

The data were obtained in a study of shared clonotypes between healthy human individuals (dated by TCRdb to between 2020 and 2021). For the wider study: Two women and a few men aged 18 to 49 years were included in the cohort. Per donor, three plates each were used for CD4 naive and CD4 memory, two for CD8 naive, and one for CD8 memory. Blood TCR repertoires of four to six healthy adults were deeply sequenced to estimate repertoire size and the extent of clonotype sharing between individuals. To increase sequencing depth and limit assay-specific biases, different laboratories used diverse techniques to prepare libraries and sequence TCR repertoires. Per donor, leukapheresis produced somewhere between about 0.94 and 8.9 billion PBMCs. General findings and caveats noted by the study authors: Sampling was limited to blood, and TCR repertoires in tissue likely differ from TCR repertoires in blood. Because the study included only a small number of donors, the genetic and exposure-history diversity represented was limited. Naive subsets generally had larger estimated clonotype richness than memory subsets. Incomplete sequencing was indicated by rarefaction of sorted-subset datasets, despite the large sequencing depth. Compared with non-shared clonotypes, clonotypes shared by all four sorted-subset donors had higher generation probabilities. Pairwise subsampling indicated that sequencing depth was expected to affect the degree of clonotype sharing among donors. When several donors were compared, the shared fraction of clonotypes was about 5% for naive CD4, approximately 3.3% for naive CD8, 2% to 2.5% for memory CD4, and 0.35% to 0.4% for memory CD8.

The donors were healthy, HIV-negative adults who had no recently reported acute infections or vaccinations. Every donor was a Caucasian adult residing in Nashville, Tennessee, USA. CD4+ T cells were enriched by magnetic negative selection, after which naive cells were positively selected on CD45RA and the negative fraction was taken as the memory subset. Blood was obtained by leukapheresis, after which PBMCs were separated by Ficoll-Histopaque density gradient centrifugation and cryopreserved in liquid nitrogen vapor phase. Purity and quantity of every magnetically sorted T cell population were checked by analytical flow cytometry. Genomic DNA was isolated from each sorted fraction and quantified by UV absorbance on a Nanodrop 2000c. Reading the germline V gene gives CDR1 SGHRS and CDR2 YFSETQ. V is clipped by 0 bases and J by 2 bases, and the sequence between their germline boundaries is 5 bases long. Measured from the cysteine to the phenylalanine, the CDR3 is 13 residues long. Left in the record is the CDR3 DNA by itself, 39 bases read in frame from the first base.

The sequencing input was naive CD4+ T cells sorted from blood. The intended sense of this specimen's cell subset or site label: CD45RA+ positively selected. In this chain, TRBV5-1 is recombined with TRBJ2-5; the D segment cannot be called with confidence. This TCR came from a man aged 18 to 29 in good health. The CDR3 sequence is CASSLDYQETQYF. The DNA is TGCGCCAGCAGCTTGGACTATCAAGAGACCCAGTACTTC.